Each of the 5 T cell receptor beta chains below was sequenced from the same sample in a study of graft-versus-host responses after intestinal transplantation. No cognate antigen is known for these TCRs. Using immunoSEQ multiplex PCR, the repertoire was profiled, and TCRdb retains in-frame clones only, with some absent. The table shows about 70,000 clones, with around 90% occurring only once. The sequences come from unstimulated CD8+ T cells sorted from spleen or lymph node cells, collected before transplant. The origin of the receptors is a human donor who was the organ donor for an intestinal transplant.

In DNA, the CDR3 is TGTGCCAGCTCACCTGTAGCGGGGAGTCCCAAGATCGGAGATACGCAGTATTTT. It is translated as CASSPVAGSPKIGDTQYF. The chain couples TRBV18 to TRBJ2-3; TRBD2 matches at 8 bases. The CDR3 runs to 18 residues. CDR1 KGHSH and CDR2 LQKENI come from the germline V gene. V lost 3 bases, J lost 5 bases, and 16 bases stayed unmatched.

The V gene is TRBV6-5, the J gene TRBJ1-2; D remains unclear. This CDR3 contains 16 residues. The ends were cut back, 0 bases at V and 0 bases at J, with 11 bases in the middle. Germline values: CDR1 MNHEY, CDR2 SVGAGI. The CDR3 DNA sequence: TGTGCCAGCAGTTACTCGATGTTGACATCTAACTATGGCTACACCTTC. Translating gives CASSYSMLTSNYGYTF.

The gene calls are TRBV29-1 and TRBJ2-5; no firm D call. This CDR3 spans 14 amino acids. CDR1 is SQVTM and CDR2 is ANQGSEA in the germline V gene. V was cut by 2 bases and J by 5 bases, with 15 bases left in between. The CDR3 loop reads CSVERLGSQETQYF. The CDR3 nucleotides read TGCAGCGTTGAACGATTGGGTAGCCAGGAGACCCAGTACTTC.

The chain is built from TRBV6-5 and TRBJ1-1, with D perhaps TRBD1 (5 bases). Germline loops: CDR1 MNHEY, CDR2 SVGAGI. This CDR3 is built from 15 residues. Trimming left V 5 bases short and J 5 bases short, with 18 bases between. The CDR3 here is CASSKRTTQRTEAFF. The CDR3 DNA is TGTGCCAGCAGTAAACGGACAACTCAGAGAACTGAAGCTTTCTTT.

The genes are TRBV11-2 and TRBJ2-7; a possible D gene is TRBD2 (6 bases). The CDR3 is 15 residues long. Germline CDR1 and CDR2: SGHAT and FQNNGV. V gave up 4 bases and J gave up 2 bases, with 15 bases separating them. The CDR3 loop is CASSSGTAATYEQYV. CDR3 in DNA: TGTGCCAGCAGCTCGGGGACTGCAGCAACCTACGAGCAGTACGTC.